These 18 T cell receptor beta chains came from one sample sequenced in a study of shared clonotypes between healthy human individuals. It was CD45RO-negative cells, positively selected for CCR7, that made up naive CD8 cells, with terminally differentiated effector memory CD45RA+ cells excluded. TCRdb keeps only in-frame clones here, not all; method: immunoSEQ multiplex PCR. This table holds some 2 million clones, about 95% found once. Sequenced: naive CD8+ T cells sorted from blood. All receptors derive from a young man in good health.

This clone was observed a few times. J is TRBJ2-7 and V is TRBV9; 11 positions agree with TRBD2. This CDR3 is 19 amino acids long. The germline CDR1 and CDR2 sequences are SGDLS and YYNGEE. V lost 0 bases, J lost 2 bases, and 13 bases stayed unmatched. CDR3 protein: CASSVGYSGRDPAPYEQYF. CDR3 coding DNA: TGTGCCAGCAGCGTAGGGTATAGCGGGAGGGATCCCGCTCCCTACGAGCAGTACTTC.

The chain couples TRBV4-1 to TRBJ1-4; D possibly corresponds to TRBD1 (5 bases). The CDR3 consists of 18 residues. Germline V CDR1 and CDR2: MGHRA, YSYEKL. The V gene lost 0 bases and the J gene lost 0 bases, with 14 bases spanning the gap. CDR3 nucleotides: TGCGCCAGCAGCCAAGATAGGGTCAGGGATGCAACTAATGAAAAACTGTTTTTT. Its translation is CASSQDRVRDATNEKLFF.

The chain has TRBV15 and TRBJ2-1, with D unresolved. This CDR3 has 15 residues. Germline assignment: CDR1 LNHNV and CDR2 YYDKDF (reference sequence). Deletions cut 3 bases from V and 7 bases from J, with 16 bases between. The CDR3 is CATSSDRNPGNEQFF. CDR3 DNA sequence: TGTGCCACCAGCAGCGACCGAAACCCCGGAAATGAGCAGTTCTTC.

The chain combines TRBV25-1 with TRBJ2-7; TRBD1 is a possible D gene (6 bases). Trimming took off 1 base at V and 2 bases at J, with 9 bases between the two ends. The CDR3 is 14 residues long. CDR1 is MGHDK, CDR2 SYGVNS, per germline. CDR3: CASSESGTTYEQYF. The CDR3 DNA reads as TGTGCCAGCAGTGAATCAGGGACAACCTACGAGCAGTACTTC.

V and J are TRBV27 and TRBJ2-3; possibly TRBD1 for D (6 bases). V was pared by 1 base and J by 4 bases, with 12 bases between. CDR3 length equals 15 residues. The germline V gene encodes CDR1 MNHEY and CDR2 SMNVEV (reference sequence). This CDR3 reads CASSLYLQGPDTQYF. CDR3 nucleotide sequence: TGTGCCAGCAGTTTATACCTACAGGGCCCAGATACGCAGTATTTT.

This clone was observed a single time. This chain uses TRBV9 with TRBJ1-4; D perhaps matches TRBD1 (5 bases). This CDR3 is built from 14 residues. From germline, CDR1 is SGDLS and CDR2 YYNGEE. With 0 bases removed from V and 8 bases from J, the gap between germline ends came to 11 bases. The CDR3 DNA is TGTGCCAGCAGCGTAGATGGGACGGCAGAAAAACTGTTTTTT. Amino acids: CASSVDGTAEKLFF.

Here the CDR3 reads CASMDRVKFLDYGYTF. The CDR3 nucleotides read TGTGCCAGTATGGACAGGGTGAAGTTTTTGGACTATGGCTACACCTTC. V and J are TRBV2 and TRBJ1-2, with 8 nucleotides matching TRBD1. The V segment lost 9 bases and the J segment 3 bases; nucleotides outside the gene matches: 15. Germline lookup yields CDR1 SNHLY and CDR2 FYNNEI. This CDR3 spans 16 amino acids.

A remark on this clone: The same CDR3 is also encoded by other DNA sequences in this sample. V gene TRBV15 combines with J gene TRBJ2-7; 12 positions agree with TRBD1. Germline CDR1 LNHNV, CDR2 YYDKDF (reference sequence). J was trimmed by 4 bases and V by 5 bases; bases with no gene match: 3. The CDR3 is 14 residues long. CDR3 bases: TGTGCCACCAGCGTGGGACAGGGGGCTTACGAGCAGTACTTC. As protein: CATSVGQGAYEQYF.

There are a few counts of this clone. The CDR3, as DNA: TGTGCCAGCACGAAAGGACAGGGGGTCAACACCGGGGAGCTGTTTTTT. It encodes CASTKGQGVNTGELFF. This sequence joins TRBV19 and TRBJ2-2; TRBD1 matches 10 bases. The CDR3 runs 16 residues. Germline values: CDR1 LNHDA, CDR2 SQIVND (reference sequence). The trim removed 9 bases at V and 2 bases at J, leaving 9 bases unmatched.

This clone has just one count. V gene TRBV6-1 combines with J gene TRBJ2-3, with D perhaps TRBD2 (5 bases). V was trimmed by 2 bases and J by 4 bases, leaving 13 bases between them. This CDR3 comprises 15 residues. Germline CDR1 reads MNHNS; CDR2 reads SASEGT. The CDR3 sequence is CASSEWVGEADTQYF. The CDR3, as DNA: TGTGCCAGCAGTGAATGGGTGGGAGAGGCAGATACGCAGTATTTT.

The V gene is TRBV6-6, the J gene TRBJ2-7; perhaps TRBD2 as D (5 bases). The CDR3 length is 12 residues. Looked up from germline, CDR1 is MNHNY and CDR2 is SVGAGI (reference sequence). Deletions cut 4 bases from V and 7 bases from J, with 11 bases between. The CDR3 reads CASSLRDWEQYF. The CDR3 DNA follows: TGTGCCAGCAGTTTGAGGGATTGGGAGCAGTACTTC.

This clone was recorded once. The chain has TRBV4-2 and TRBJ2-7; D may be TRBD2 (5 bases). Per the germline V gene, CDR1 is LGHNA and CDR2 is YNFKEQ. The CDR3 loop spans 16 amino acids. V lost 0 bases and J lost 2, with 14 bases in between. For the CDR3, the DNA is TGTGCCAGCAGCCAAGATAGACGGGGTTACCCCTACGAGCAGTACTTC. Translation gives CASSQDRRGYPYEQYF.

The V call is TRBV9, the J call TRBJ2-3, with no clear D. Germline CDR1 and CDR2: SGDLS and YYNGEE. This CDR3 spans 13 amino acids. Trimming shortened V by 0 bases and J by 2 bases, and 4 bases separated the two germline ends. For the CDR3, the DNA is TGTGCCAGCAGCGTAGTATACACAGATACGCAGTATTTT. Amino acids: CASSVVYTDTQYF.

The chain joins TRBV29-1 to TRBJ2-5; D gene uncertain. The germline CDR1 and CDR2 sequences are SQVTM and ANQGSEA. V lost 6 bases and J lost 1, with 15 bases in between. The CDR3 loop spans 14 amino acids. The CDR3, as DNA: TGCAGCGTCTTCTGGTCGGGTCCCCAAGAGACCCAGTACTTC. Its translation is CSVFWSGPQETQYF. The full variable domain, with the rest looked up from reference TRBV29-1 and TRBJ2-5, is SAVISQKPSRDICQRGTSLTIQCQVDSQVTMMFWYRQQPGQSLTLIATANQGSEATYESGFVIDKFPISRPNLTFSTLTVSNMSPEDSSIYLCSVFWSGPQETQYFGPGTRLLVL.

V usage is TRBV4-1 and J usage is TRBJ1-1; D gene ambiguous. CDR3 size: 14 residues. V was clipped by 1 base and J by 3 bases, with 9 bases between them. In germline, CDR1 is MGHRA, CDR2 YSYEKL. The CDR3 DNA reads TGCGCCAGCAGCCAAGTAGGAGGTTACACTGAAGCTTTCTTT. Its protein product is CASSQVGGYTEAFF.

The chain combines TRBV4-2 with TRBJ2-7; the match to TRBD2 covers 10 bases. Germline CDR1 LGHNA, CDR2 YNFKEQ. The CDR3 runs to 16 residues. V was pared by 0 bases and J by 2 bases, with 4 bases of the junction left unmatched. CDR3 nucleotides: TGTGCCAGCAGCCAAGAAAGGGGACTAGCGCCCTACGAGCAGTACTTC. The encoded protein is CASSQERGLAPYEQYF.

This chain uses TRBV6-6 with TRBJ2-3, with 7 nucleotides matching TRBD2. CDR1 is MNHNY and CDR2 is SVGAGI in the germline V gene (reference sequence). The J segment lost 2 bases and the V segment lost 1 base, leaving 6 bases of the junction unmatched. The CDR3 length is 16 residues. The CDR3 nucleotides are TGTGCCAGCAGTTACTTAAAGCGGGACCCCACAGATACGCAGTATTTT. This codes for CASSYLKRDPTDTQYF.

About this clone: The same CDR3 arises from other DNA sequences in this sample as well. J is TRBJ2-1 and V is TRBV18; D is unclear. V lost 1 base to trimming and J lost 7 bases, with 5 bases between them. The CDR3 spans 12 residues. CDR1 is KGHSH and CDR2 is LQKENI in the germline V gene. In DNA, the CDR3 is TGTGCCAGCTCACCACAGGGAAATGAGCAGTTCTTC. Protein product: CASSPQGNEQFF.